A selection of T cell receptor beta chains follows, all from one sample in a study of blood T cell repertoires in COVID-19. This table comes from immunoSEQ multiplex PCR, and its TCRdb copy is limited to in-frame clones, with some not included. The sample holds about 250,000 clones; roughly 88% are singletons and the top ten take around 1.5%. The sample taken for sequencing was peripheral blood. These receptor sequences come from an elderly man with acute or convalescent COVID-19. The CDR3 runs from the conserved cysteine through the conserved F or W. The D gene is left open where the match is weak. Some rows have no size entry. The others give once, few or many, or a class for an expanded clone.

v_call: TRBV18
j_call: TRBJ2-5
d_call: .
clone_size: .
cdr3_nt: TGTGCCAGCTCACCACTCGTCGGCGGTCCCGAAGAGACCCAGTACTTC
cdr3_aa: CASSPLVGGPEETQYF

v_call: TRBV27
j_call: TRBJ2-7
d_call: .
clone_size: .
cdr3_nt: TGTGCCAGCAGGCAAGGGGCGATGAACTACGAGCAGTACTTC
cdr3_aa: CASRQGAMNYEQYF

v_call: TRBV7-3
j_call: TRBJ1-2
d_call: .
clone_size: .
cdr3_nt: TGTGCCAGCAGCTTCGAGCCGTCTAACTATGGCTACACCTTC
cdr3_aa: CASSFEPSNYGYTF

v_call: TRBV25-1
j_call: TRBJ1-1
d_call: TRBD1
clone_size: .
cdr3_nt: TGTGCCAGCAGACCCGGACAGGGGGAGGGCACTGAAGCTTTCTTT
cdr3_aa: CASRPGQGEGTEAFF

v_call: TRBV7-8
j_call: TRBJ2-1
d_call: .
clone_size: .
cdr3_nt: TGTGCCAGCAGCTTCCCTAGCTTATTCGCCTACAATGAGCAGTTCTTC
cdr3_aa: CASSFPSLFAYNEQFF

v_call: TRBV11-2
j_call: TRBJ2-5
d_call: TRBD2
clone_size: once
cdr3_nt: TGTGCCAGCAGCTCGTCCGGCGGGGTAGCGGGGGGCCAAGAGACCCAGTACTTC
cdr3_aa: CASSSSGGVAGGQETQYF

v_call: TRBV6-6
j_call: TRBJ2-5
d_call: .
clone_size: .
cdr3_nt: TGTGCCAGCAGTTACCACGACCAAAGGGGGGAGACCCAGTACTTC
cdr3_aa: CASSYHDQRGETQYF

v_call: TRBV7-9
j_call: TRBJ1-1
d_call: TRBD1
clone_size: .
cdr3_nt: TGTGCCAGCAGCTTAGAAAGGGGGCGTGCGAACACTGAAGCTTTCTTT
cdr3_aa: CASSLERGRANTEAFF

v_call: TRBV6-5
j_call: TRBJ1-2
d_call: .
clone_size: .
cdr3_nt: TGTGCCAGCATAAACAACAGGGATCACTATGGCTACACCTTC
cdr3_aa: CASINNRDHYGYTF

v_call: TRBV11-2
j_call: TRBJ1-2
d_call: TRBD1
clone_size: .
cdr3_nt: TGTGCCAGCAGCTTTACACAGGGGTTGGGTGGCTACACCTTC
cdr3_aa: CASSFTQGLGGYTF

v_call: TRBV5-5
j_call: TRBJ2-1
d_call: TRBD1
clone_size: .
cdr3_nt: TGTGCCAGCCAGGAGATGGACAGGGGGAATGAGCAGTTCTTC
cdr3_aa: CASQEMDRGNEQFF

v_call: TRBV4-2
j_call: TRBJ2-1
d_call: TRBD2
clone_size: .
cdr3_nt: TGTGCCAGCAGCCAAGAAGGTAGCGGGGGCCCCTACAATGAGCAGTTCTTC
cdr3_aa: CASSQEGSGGPYNEQFF

v_call: TRBV18
j_call: TRBJ2-5
d_call: .
clone_size: .
cdr3_nt: TGTGCCAGCTCACCAGATCTACAGGCGAGCGAGACCCAGTACTTC
cdr3_aa: CASSPDLQASETQYF

v_call: TRBV19
j_call: TRBJ2-3
d_call: TRBD2
clone_size: .
cdr3_nt: TGTGCCAGTAATACACCGGGACTAGCGGGGGGAGATACGCAGTATTTT
cdr3_aa: CASNTPGLAGGDTQYF

v_call: TRBV7-8
j_call: TRBJ2-2
d_call: .
clone_size: .
cdr3_nt: TGTGCCAGCAGCTTAAGTACAGGCGGTACCCTCGGGGAGCTGTTTTTT
cdr3_aa: CASSLSTGGTLGELFF

v_call: TRBV11-2
j_call: TRBJ2-7
d_call: TRBD2
clone_size: once
cdr3_nt: TGTGCCAGCAGCTTAGATAGCGGGAATTTCTACGAGCAGTACTTC
cdr3_aa: CASSLDSGNFYEQYF

v_call: TRBV7-2
j_call: TRBJ1-1
d_call: .
clone_size: .
cdr3_nt: TGTGCCAGCAGCTCCCAAACTTCTGTTACGGCTTTCTTT
cdr3_aa: CASSSQTSVTAFF

v_call: TRBV29-1
j_call: TRBJ2-2
d_call: .
clone_size: .
cdr3_nt: TGCAGCGTTGAGGGAGTGGGCAAAACCGGGGAGCTGTTTTTT
cdr3_aa: CSVEGVGKTGELFF

v_call: TRBV7-2
j_call: TRBJ1-3
d_call: TRBD1
clone_size: .
cdr3_nt: TGTGCCAGCAGCTTAATGGGACAGTCTGGAAACACCATATATTTT
cdr3_aa: CASSLMGQSGNTIYF

v_call: TRBV28
j_call: TRBJ1-1
d_call: .
clone_size: .
cdr3_nt: TGTGCCAGCAGTCCCCGGGGGCAGTCCGGGGGGGGCACTGAAGCTTTCTTT
cdr3_aa: CASSPRGQSGGGTEAFF

v_call: TRBV12-5
j_call: TRBJ1-5
d_call: .
clone_size: .
cdr3_nt: TGTGCTAGTGGCTCCCAGGGCGGACAGCCCCAGCATTTT
cdr3_aa: CASGSQGGQPQHF

v_call: TRBV2
j_call: TRBJ1-5
d_call: .
clone_size: .
cdr3_nt: TGTGCCAGCATACCCACTTTGGGGGCGCAGCCCCAGCATTTT
cdr3_aa: CASIPTLGAQPQHF

v_call: TRBV7-8
j_call: TRBJ1-2
d_call: TRBD1
clone_size: once
cdr3_nt: TGTGCCAGCAGCCGACAGGGCTCTACAAACTATGGCTACACCTTC
cdr3_aa: CASSRQGSTNYGYTF

v_call: TRBV9
j_call: TRBJ2-1
d_call: TRBD2
clone_size: .
cdr3_nt: TGTGCCAGCAGCGTACAACTAGCGGGACTTGAGCAGTTCTTC
cdr3_aa: CASSVQLAGLEQFF

v_call: TRBV29-1
j_call: TRBJ1-2
d_call: TRBD1
clone_size: .
cdr3_nt: TGCAGCGTTGGAAGTGGGGGACAGATCTATGGCTACACCTTC
cdr3_aa: CSVGSGGQIYGYTF

v_call: TRBV25-1
j_call: TRBJ2-5
d_call: .
clone_size: .
cdr3_nt: TGTGCCAGCAGTGAAACGAACTTGCTGGAGACCCAGTACTTC
cdr3_aa: CASSETNLLETQYF

v_call: TRBV18
j_call: TRBJ1-3
d_call: TRBD1
clone_size: .
cdr3_nt: TGTGCCAGCTCACCACCTACTCGGACAGGGGCTGGAAACACCATATATTTT
cdr3_aa: CASSPPTRTGAGNTIYF

v_call: TRBV11-2
j_call: TRBJ2-1
d_call: .
clone_size: once
cdr3_nt: TGTGCCAGCAGCCGTCCCGCGAGCAATGAGCAGTTCTTC
cdr3_aa: CASSRPASNEQFF

v_call: TRBV29-1
j_call: TRBJ1-1
d_call: .
clone_size: .
cdr3_nt: TGCAGCGTTGAAGCTCGGACAGCGATTTACACTGAAGCTTTCTTT
cdr3_aa: CSVEARTAIYTEAFF

v_call: TRBV28
j_call: TRBJ2-3
d_call: TRBD2
clone_size: once
cdr3_nt: TGTGCCAGCAGTCCGAGCCTAGCGGGAGCAGGAGATACGCAGTATTTT
cdr3_aa: CASSPSLAGAGDTQYF

v_call: TRBV4-1
j_call: TRBJ1-4
d_call: TRBD1
clone_size: .
cdr3_nt: TGCGCCAGCAGCCAAGTTGGGACAGGGGGCAGTGAAAAACTGTTTTTT
cdr3_aa: CASSQVGTGGSEKLFF

v_call: TRBV15
j_call: TRBJ2-3
d_call: .
clone_size: .
cdr3_nt: TGTGCCACCAGCAGAGGGTTTAGTAATACGCAGTATTTT
cdr3_aa: CATSRGFSNTQYF

v_call: TRBV9
j_call: TRBJ2-2
d_call: TRBD1
clone_size: .
cdr3_nt: TGTGCCAGCAGTAGGACAGGGGAAACCGGGGAGCTGTTTTTT
cdr3_aa: CASSRTGETGELFF

v_call: TRBV24-1
j_call: TRBJ2-3
d_call: .
clone_size: .
cdr3_nt: TGTGCCACCAGTGATACGGGGGTCTCCACAGATACGCAGTATTTT
cdr3_aa: CATSDTGVSTDTQYF

v_call: TRBV2
j_call: TRBJ1-5
d_call: .
clone_size: .
cdr3_nt: TGTGCCAGCAGTGAAGAACAGTCCGTAGGGGCCCAGCATTTT
cdr3_aa: CASSEEQSVGAQHF

v_call: TRBV3-1/TRBV3-2
j_call: TRBJ1-6
d_call: .
clone_size: .
cdr3_nt: TGTGCCAGCAGCCAAGATAGGTCAGGGTATTATAATTCACCCCTCCACTTT
cdr3_aa: CASSQDRSGYYNSPLHF

v_call: TRBV18
j_call: TRBJ1-2
d_call: .
clone_size: .
cdr3_nt: TGTGCCAGCTCACCACCTTCCGAGTCTAACTATGGCTACACCTTC
cdr3_aa: CASSPPSESNYGYTF

v_call: TRBV4-2
j_call: TRBJ2-3
d_call: TRBD2
clone_size: once
cdr3_nt: TGTGCCAGCAGCCAAGCCGTCCGGACTAGCGGACTAGATACGCAGTATTTT
cdr3_aa: CASSQAVRTSGLDTQYF

v_call: TRBV12-3/TRBV12-4
j_call: TRBJ2-3
d_call: .
clone_size: few
cdr3_nt: TGTGCCAGCAGGGTCAGGAGCACAGATACGCAGTATTTT
cdr3_aa: CASRVRSTDTQYF

v_call: TRBV6-1
j_call: TRBJ1-5
d_call: TRBD1
clone_size: .
cdr3_nt: TGTGCCAGCAGTGCAATCTCCGGGACAGGGGGCTCTCAGCCCCAGCATTTT
cdr3_aa: CASSAISGTGGSQPQHF

v_call: TRBV29-1
j_call: TRBJ2-1
d_call: TRBD1
clone_size: few
cdr3_nt: TGCAGCGCCGCGACAGGGGGTTCCCTCAATGAGCAGTTCTTC
cdr3_aa: CSAATGGSLNEQFF